The 26 T cell receptor beta chains below were found in one sample sequenced in a study of cytomegalovirus exposure and HLA in healthy donors. Researchers ran the PCR with 60 Vbeta and 13 Jbeta primers. Some clones are missing from TCRdb's copy, which holds only in-frame ones; the method was immunoSEQ multiplex PCR. Of 100,000 to 150,000 clones listed, about four fifths are singletons. The specimen was PBMCs. Receptors were obtained from a man younger than 35 in good health and CMV-seronegative.

This clone was picked up many times. The genes are TRBV6-1 and TRBJ2-1; maybe TRBD2 (6 bases). Trimming removed 0 bases at V and 0 bases at J, with 6 bases between. Germline lookup yields CDR1 MNHNS and CDR2 SASEGT. The CDR3 sequence is 15 residues long. The CDR3 bases are TGTGCCAGCAGTGAAGCTAGCGGCTCCTACAATGAGCAGTTCTTC. As protein: CASSEASGSYNEQFF.

The chain uses TRBV28 and TRBJ1-5; 8 nucleotides match TRBD1. This CDR3 comprises 15 residues. The V gene's germline CDR1 is MDHEN and CDR2 SYDVKM. Trimming cost V 7 bases and J 0 bases; bases outside gene matches: 5. The CDR3 here is CASMTGEVSNQPQHF. For the CDR3, the DNA is TGTGCCAGCATGACAGGGGAGGTTAGCAATCAGCCCCAGCATTTT.

The chain carries TRBV6-5 and TRBJ2-7; 10 bases map to TRBD1. The V gene's germline CDR1 is MNHEY and CDR2 SVGAGI. Unmatched junction bases numbered 7, after V lost 6 bases and J lost 2 bases. This CDR3 spans 15 amino acids. The chain's CDR3 is CASRSLGTGAYEQYF. Written as DNA, the CDR3 is TGTGCCAGCAGGAGTTTAGGGACAGGGGCCTACGAGCAGTACTTC.

The chain has TRBV5-1 and TRBJ2-1, with 12 bases identical to TRBD2. The J segment lost 5 bases and the V segment lost 0 bases, leaving 6 bases of the junction unmatched. Germline CDR1 is SGHRS and CDR2 is YFSETQ. This CDR3 spans 17 amino acids. This CDR3 reads CASSLASGGAVDNEQFF. The CDR3 nucleotides read TGCGCCAGCAGCTTGGCTAGCGGGGGGGCCGTAGACAATGAGCAGTTCTTC.

This clone was observed a few times. The V gene is TRBV28, the J gene TRBJ1-5; no clear D gene. The CDR3 has 10 residues. The V gene's germline CDR1 is MDHEN and CDR2 SYDVKM. The V end lost 10 bases, the J end lost 6 bases, and 7 bases lay between the germline ends. CDR3 residues: CATSPQPQHF. The CDR3, as DNA: TGTGCCACCTCTCCTCAGCCCCAGCATTTT. Based on the CDR3 plus reference TRBV28 and TRBJ1-5, the full variable domain is DVKVTQSSRYLVKRTGEKVFLECVQDMDHENMFWYRQDPGLGLRLIYFSYDVKMKEKGDIPEGYSVSREKKERFSLILESASTNQTSMYLCATSPQPQHFGDGTRLSIL.

The rearrangement uses TRBV25-1 and TRBJ2-7; no clear D gene. The CDR3 contains 11 residues. Trimming took 7 bases from V and 2 from J, leaving 6 bases between them. The V gene's germline CDR1 is MGHDK and CDR2 SYGVNS. As DNA, the CDR3 is TGTGCCAGCACAGCGACCTACGAGCAGTACTTC. It specifies CASTATYEQYF.

This clone was picked up one time. This rearrangement joins TRBV5-4 to TRBJ1-2, with 11 bases lining up with TRBD1. V gave up 3 bases and J gave up 5 bases; unmatched junction bases: 15. This CDR3 is 18 amino acids long. Germline V gives CDR1 SGHNT, CDR2 YYREEE (reference sequence). In nucleotides, the CDR3 is TGTGCCAGCAGCTCAACTAGACTCGGACAGGGGGCCAGTTATGGCTACACCTTC. Protein: CASSSTRLGQGASYGYTF.

A remark on this clone: This same CDR3 is encoded by further DNA sequences in the sample. V and J are TRBV6-5 and TRBJ1-5; D not certain. Looked up from germline, CDR1 is MNHEY and CDR2 is SVGAGI. V shed 0 bases and J shed 4 bases, with 4 bases lying between them. CDR3 length: 13 residues. The CDR3 region has the DNA TGTGCCAGCAGTTACTCGAGTAATCAGCCCCAGCATTTT. Translated, it gives CASSYSSNQPQHF.

The V and J genes are TRBV11-2 and TRBJ2-7; D ambiguous. Between the trimmed V and J ends, which lost 0 bases and 8 bases, there was a span of 11 bases. This CDR3 comprises 13 residues. Germline CDR1 reads SGHAT; CDR2 reads FQNNGV. This chain's CDR3 is CASSLERPRQQYF. The CDR3, as DNA: TGTGCCAGCAGCTTAGAAAGACCTAGGCAGCAGTACTTC.

The chain links TRBV7-9 to TRBJ2-3, with D tentatively TRBD1 (6 bases). Between the trimmed V and J ends, which lost 5 bases and 4 bases, there was a span of 16 bases. This CDR3 region has 15 residues. CDR1 and CDR2 from the germline V gene are SEHNR and FQNEAQ (reference sequence). As DNA, the CDR3 is TGTGCCAGCAGCCAGGAGACAGGTTGGGCAGATACGCAGTATTTT. It codes for CASSQETGWADTQYF.

The CDR3 protein is CASSQPGGMNTEAFF. The CDR3 DNA follows: TGCGCCAGCAGCCAACCAGGGGGAATGAACACTGAAGCTTTCTTT. The chain combines TRBV4-3 with TRBJ1-1; 7 nucleotides align to TRBD1. The CDR3 has 15 amino acids. Losses at the gene ends were 2 bases for V and 0 bases for J; bases not matched to a gene: 3. CDR1 and CDR2 (germline): LGHNA, YSLEER.

The chain uses TRBV5-4 and TRBJ1-1; 7 bases are shared with TRBD1. CDR3 length: 17 residues. V shed 7 bases, J shed 0 bases, and the junction held 15 bases outside the gene matches. Germline CDR1 SGHNT, CDR2 YYREEE (reference sequence). This CDR3 reads CASSSGQLSAMNTEAFF. CDR3 sequence (DNA): TGTGCCAGCTCCTCGGGACAGCTGAGTGCAATGAACACTGAAGCTTTCTTT.

This sequence joins TRBV7-3 and TRBJ1-1, with a weak D call TRBD1 (5 bases). Germline-derived CDR1 and CDR2 are SGHTA and FQGTGA. CDR3 size: 13 residues. V was trimmed by 4 bases and J by 3 bases, leaving 9 bases between them. The CDR3 region is CASSSDRHTEAFF. DNA of the CDR3: TGTGCCAGCAGCTCAGACAGACACACTGAAGCTTTCTTT.

The chain has TRBV4-1 and TRBJ1-5; no clear D. V lost 1 base and J 0 bases, leaving 7 bases between the germline ends. From germline, CDR1 is MGHRA and CDR2 YSYEKL. The CDR3 runs 15 residues. CDR3 loop: CASSQAGVSNQPQHF. CDR3 DNA: TGCGCCAGCAGCCAAGCAGGTGTTAGCAATCAGCCCCAGCATTTT.

CDR3 sequence (DNA): TGTGCCAGCAAAGCGGGGGGTGCCGGGGAGCTGTTTTTT. Protein sequence: CASKAGGAGELFF. The chain is built from TRBV2 and TRBJ2-2; 9 bases are shared with TRBD2. The CDR3 totals 13 residues. CDR1 and CDR2 from the germline V gene are SNHLY and FYNNEI. V shed 7 bases and J 6 bases; nucleotides not matched to a gene: 3.

The chain recombines TRBV19 with TRBJ1-2; unclear D gene. This CDR3 is built from 18 residues. Trimming pared 4 bases from V and 4 bases from J, leaving 25 bases between. The germline CDR1 and CDR2 sequences are LNHDA and SQIVND (reference sequence). CDR3 coding DNA: TGTGCCAGTAGTAAGCAACGCCGCGGGCAGGCAGGCTCCTATGGCTACACCTTC. This codes for CASSKQRRGQAGSYGYTF.

In its sample, this clone was seen a few times. The CDR3, as DNA: TGCAGCGTTAACAGGGGCTCTGAAGCTTTCTTT. It is translated as CSVNRGSEAFF. The genes are TRBV29-1 and TRBJ1-1, with 7 bases aligning to TRBD1. The CDR3 has 11 amino acids. CDR1 and CDR2 (germline): SQVTM, ANQGSEA. The junction had 3 bases not matched to a gene; V was cut back by 5 bases and J by 6 bases. Using reference TRBV29-1 and TRBJ1-1 for the parts outside the CDR3, the full variable domain is SAVISQKPSRDICQRGTSLTIQCQVDSQVTMMFWYRQQPGQSLTLIATANQGSEATYESGFVIDKFPISRPNLTFSTLTVSNMSPEDSSIYLCSVNRGSEAFFGQGTRLTVV.

This clone was found many times. The J gene is TRBJ1-1, the V gene TRBV7-2; 8 bases align to TRBD1. Germline V gene lookup returns CDR1 SGHTA and CDR2 FQGNSA. J lost 0 bases, V lost 5 bases, and 5 bases had no gene match. The CDR3 loop spans 15 amino acids. For the CDR3, the DNA is TGTGCCAGCAGCGCCGGGACAGGAATGAACACTGAAGCTTTCTTT. It encodes CASSAGTGMNTEAFF.

J is TRBJ2-7 and V is TRBV11-2, with 8 nucleotides matching TRBD1. The V segment lost 5 bases and the J segment 2 bases; nucleotides outside the gene matches: 8. There are 15 residues in the CDR3. Germline CDR1 is SGHAT and CDR2 is FQNNGV. The CDR3 region is CASSATGTGPYEQYF. The CDR3 DNA is TGTGCCAGCAGCGCCACCGGGACAGGACCCTACGAGCAGTACTTC.

This chain uses TRBV5-6 with TRBJ2-6, with a weak D call TRBD2 (7 bases). With 5 bases removed from V and 1 base from J, the gap between germline ends came to 16 bases. Per germline, CDR1 SGHDT and CDR2 YYEEEE. This CDR3 has 17 amino acids. CDR3 nucleotides: TGTGCCAGCAGGAAGGGGGGGGGAGGATCTGGGGCCAACGTCCTGACTTTC. Residues: CASRKGGGGSGANVLTF.

V and J are TRBV7-2 and TRBJ2-7; D possibly corresponds to TRBD2 (5 bases). Between the trimmed V and J ends, which lost 5 bases and 1 base, there was a span of 9 bases. Germline CDR1 is SGHTA and CDR2 is FQGNSA. This CDR3 has 13 amino acids. This CDR3 is CASSERRSYEQYF. The DNA for the CDR3 is TGTGCCAGCAGCGAACGGAGGTCCTACGAGCAGTACTTC. The variable domain in full, completed from reference TRBV7-2 and TRBJ2-7, reads GAGVSQSPSNKVTEKGKDVELRCDPISGHTALYWYRQSLGQGLEFLIYFQGNSAPDKSGLPSDRFSAERTGGSVSTLTIQRTQQEDSAVYLCASSERRSYEQYFGPGTRLTVT.

V gene TRBV5-1 combines with J gene TRBJ2-3; the D gene is possibly TRBD2 (7 bases). The ends were cut back, 2 bases at V and 5 bases at J, with 18 bases in the middle. This CDR3 has 16 amino acids. The germline V gene encodes CDR1 SGHRS and CDR2 YFSETQ. For the CDR3, the DNA is TGCGCCAGCAGCTTTGTGGGGGCAAGGGGGGGAGATACGCAGTATTTT. Protein: CASSFVGARGGDTQYF.

V usage is TRBV28 and J usage is TRBJ1-1, with TRBD1 identical over 7 bases. Trimming at V came to 7 bases and at J to 4 bases, leaving 12 bases not matched to a gene. Germline assignment: CDR1 MDHEN and CDR2 SYDVKM. The CDR3 covers 15 residues. The CDR3: CASNTVGTVGTEAFF. The CDR3 DNA reads as TGTGCCAGCAACACCGTCGGGACAGTTGGCACTGAAGCTTTCTTT.

This chain uses TRBV13 with TRBJ2-1, with D possibly matching TRBD2 (6 bases). Between the trimmed V and J ends, which lost 5 bases and 4 bases, there was a span of 15 bases. Germline V CDR1 and CDR2: PRHDT, FYEKMQ (reference sequence). The CDR3 is 15 amino acids. Here the CDR3 reads CASSPTDYPYNEQFF. DNA for the CDR3: TGTGCCAGCAGCCCCACGGACTATCCGTACAATGAGCAGTTCTTC.

The gene calls are TRBV6-5 and TRBJ2-7, with TRBD2 as a possible D gene (5 bases). From germline, CDR1 is MNHEY and CDR2 SVGAGI. This CDR3 region has 14 residues. Trimming stripped 0 bases from V and 5 bases from J, with 11 bases between. Here the CDR3 reads CASSYSDAEDEQYF. The CDR3 nucleotides read TGTGCCAGCAGTTACTCCGACGCGGAGGACGAGCAGTACTTC.

The table lists this clone with a count of one. The V and J genes are TRBV2 and TRBJ2-2, with 9 bases fitting TRBD1. The germline CDR1 and CDR2 sequences are SNHLY and FYNNEI. V shed 3 bases and J 5 bases; nucleotides not matched to a gene: 1. The CDR3 is 14 residues long. CDR3 amino acids: CASSEDRGTGELFF. The CDR3 DNA follows: TGTGCCAGCAGTGAGGACAGGGGTACCGGGGAGCTGTTTTTT.